This entry is about one T cell receptor beta chain. Its antigen remains unidentified. Within one base of it there is no much larger clone, and no base qualities were kept. The data are from a study of CD8+ T cells in alopecia areata (dated by TCRdb to 2016 to 2019). Context from the whole study: The treated patients, all with moderate-to-severe alopecia areata, were enrolled in an open-label pilot trial of oral tofacitinib given at 5 to 10 mg twice daily. Tofacitinib was given for 6 to 18 months, followed by 6 months of follow-up off drug to assess delayed response and recurrence. For the treated patients, the SALT score, which quantifies what percentage of scalp surface area is affected, served as the measure of disease severity. To study T cell clonal expansion in alopecia areata, the researchers applied high-throughput TCRbeta sequencing to both the C3H/HeJ mouse model and human patients. Scalp tissue and sorted CD4+ and CD8+ peripheral blood T cells from patchy and totalis/universalis alopecia areata patients and from healthy controls were covered by human TCRbeta sequencing. Tofacitinib-treated patients had biopsies at baseline and at 4 and 24 weeks of treatment, with a later scalp biopsy in several patients. Scalp clonality was compared across normal scalp (n=4), patchy alopecia areata scalp (n=8), and alopecia totalis/universalis scalp (n=8). The RNA source kit depended on sample type: the PAXgene miRNA kit for fixed scalp, the miRNeasy kit for PBMCs, and the RNeasy kit for mouse skin. TCRbeta CDR3 regions were amplified by immunoSEQ multiplex PCR using 35 Vbeta forward and 13 Jbeta reverse primers.

CDR1 and CDR2 are read off the germline V gene (reference sequence) as SGHKS and YYEKEE. From V the trimming removes 2 bases and from J it removes 3 bases, while the gene matches leave 6 bases of the junction unaccounted for. CDR3 length: 15 amino acids, cysteine to phenylalanine. Only CDR3 DNA remains: 45 bases, in frame from the first base. General findings and caveats noted by the study authors: Compared with mice, TCR sequences shared between patients were less clear, possibly partly because of HLA diversity across the patient population. Many expanded lesional clones were found to persist in scalp and blood during tofacitinib treatment, and relapse after treatment cessation may be partly explained by this persistence. Compared with normal scalp, lesional scalp had higher clonality and more expanded CD8+ clones, particularly in alopecia totalis/universalis, a pattern that suggests antigenic drive. Unlike mouse skin, which is dominated by gammadelta T cells, normal human skin has resident alphabeta T cells that are also sequenced, and this complicates analysis of the scalp TCR repertoire. With tofacitinib, both scalp clonality and the number of expanded CD8+ clones among the top 100 scalp clones went down significantly. Because the treated cohort was small and had just a single nonresponder, larger studies are needed to establish links between baseline CD8+ expansion and response.

Library generation was performed with the immunoSEQ multiplex PCR assay. RNA was extracted from all samples and reverse transcribed into cDNA, which served as template for TCR sequencing. SuperScript III was used for first-strand cDNA synthesis, primed with a 2:1 mix of oligo-dT and random hexamers. Amplification bias was assessed with a synthetic immune receptor repertoire, and residual bias was removed computationally. The paper's data handling went like this. Raw reads were preprocessed for error removal, and CDR3 was defined according to IMGT conventions as running from the conserved cysteine to phenylalanine. Clonality was calculated as 1 minus Shannon entropy normalized by log2 of the number of productive unique TCRs. Whether scalp clones were CD4 or CD8 was inferred by matching scalp TCRbeta sequences against CD4 and CD8 repertoires sorted from blood. This is the immuneACCESS table as TCRdb keeps it, with only in-frame sequences that have V and J called. A part of the clones is gone; compared with another copy, unresolved V genes explain less than half, and the rest is unexplained. D and trimming were read from the DNA, whereas the V and J calls and clone size are those reported in that table. The sample contains about 19,000 clones, 50% to 70% of them found a single time. The biggest ten clones account for approximately 8% of the sample.

This specimen's time point label, per the study, means: about four weeks on oral tofacitinib. The treatment or condition label, as the study defines it: oral pan-JAK inhibitor, 5-10 mg twice daily. Peripheral blood and lesional scalp punch biopsies were obtained from patients with alopecia areata. Human scalp biopsies were immediately fixed in PAXgene tissue containers. The chain joins TRBV5-5 to TRBJ2-7; TRBD1 agrees with 9 junctional bases. The sequences come from skin, collected at week 4, from a patient treated with tofacitinib. This sequence was found in a human donor with alopecia areata. The CDR3 is CASSLVDRGDYEQYF. The base sequence is TGTGCCAGCAGCTTAGTAGACAGGGGGGACTACGAGCAGTACTTC. The reference TRBV5-5 and TRBJ2-7 proteins fill in what lies around the CDR3, so the full variable domain reads DAGVTQSPTHLIKTRGQQVTLRCSPISGHKSVSWYQQVLGQGPQFIFQYYEKEERGRGNFPDRFSARQFPNYSSELNVNALLLGDSALYLCASSLVDRGDYEQYFGPGTRLTVT.